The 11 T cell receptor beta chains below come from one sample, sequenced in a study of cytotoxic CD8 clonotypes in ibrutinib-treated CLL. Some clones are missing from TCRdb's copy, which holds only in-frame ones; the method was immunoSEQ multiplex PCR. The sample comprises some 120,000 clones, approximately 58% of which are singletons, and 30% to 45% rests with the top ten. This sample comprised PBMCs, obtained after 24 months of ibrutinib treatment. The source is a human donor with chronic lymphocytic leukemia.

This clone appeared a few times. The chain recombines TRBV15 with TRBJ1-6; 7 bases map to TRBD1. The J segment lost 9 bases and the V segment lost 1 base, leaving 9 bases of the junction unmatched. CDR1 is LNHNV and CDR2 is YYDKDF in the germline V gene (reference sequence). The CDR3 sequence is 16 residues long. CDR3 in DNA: TGTGCCACCAGCAGAGGGTCAGGGGGTTTAGGTTCACCCCTCCACTTT. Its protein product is CATSRGSGGLGSPLHF.

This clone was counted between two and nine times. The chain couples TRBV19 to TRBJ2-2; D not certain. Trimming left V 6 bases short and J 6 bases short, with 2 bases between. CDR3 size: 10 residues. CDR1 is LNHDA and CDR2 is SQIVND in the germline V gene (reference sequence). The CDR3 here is CASRAGELFF. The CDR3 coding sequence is TGTGCCAGTAGGGCCGGGGAGCTGTTTTTT.

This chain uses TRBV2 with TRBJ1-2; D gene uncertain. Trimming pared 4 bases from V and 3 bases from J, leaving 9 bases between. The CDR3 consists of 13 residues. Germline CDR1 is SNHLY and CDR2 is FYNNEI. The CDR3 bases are TGTGCCAGCAGTGTTCAGAGCGACTATGGCTACACCTTC. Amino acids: CASSVQSDYGYTF.

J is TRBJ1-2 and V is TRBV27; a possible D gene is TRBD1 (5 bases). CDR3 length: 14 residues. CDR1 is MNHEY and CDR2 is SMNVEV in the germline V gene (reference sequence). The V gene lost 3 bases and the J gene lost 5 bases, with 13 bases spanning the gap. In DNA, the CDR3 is TGTGCCAGCAGTTTGGGCAGGAAGGGGTATGGCTACACCTTC. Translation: CASSLGRKGYGYTF.

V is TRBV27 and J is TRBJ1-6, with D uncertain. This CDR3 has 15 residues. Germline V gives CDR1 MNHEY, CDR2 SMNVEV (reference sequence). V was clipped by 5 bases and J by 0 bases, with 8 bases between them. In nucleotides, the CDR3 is TGTGCCAGCAGTCCCGCCTTCTCCTATAATTCACCCCTCCACTTT. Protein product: CASSPAFSYNSPLHF.

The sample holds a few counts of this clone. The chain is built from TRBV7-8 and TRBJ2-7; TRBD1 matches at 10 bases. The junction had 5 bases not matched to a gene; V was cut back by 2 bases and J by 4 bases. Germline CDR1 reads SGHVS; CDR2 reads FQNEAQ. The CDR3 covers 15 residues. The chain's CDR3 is CASSLKRDRGYEQYF. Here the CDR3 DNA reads TGTGCCAGCAGCTTAAAGAGGGACAGGGGTTACGAGCAGTACTTC.

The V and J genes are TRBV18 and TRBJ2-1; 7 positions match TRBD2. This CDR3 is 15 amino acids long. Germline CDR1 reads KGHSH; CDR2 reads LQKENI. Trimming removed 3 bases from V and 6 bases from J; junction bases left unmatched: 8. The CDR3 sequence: CASSPREGPSNEQFF. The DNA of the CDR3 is TGTGCCAGCTCACCGAGGGAGGGGCCATCCAATGAGCAGTTCTTC.

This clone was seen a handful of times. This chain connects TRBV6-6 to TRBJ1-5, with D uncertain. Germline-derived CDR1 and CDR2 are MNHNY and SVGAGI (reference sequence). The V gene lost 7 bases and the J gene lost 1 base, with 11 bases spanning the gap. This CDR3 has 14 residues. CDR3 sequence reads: CASTPPGSNQPQHF. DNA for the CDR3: TGTGCCAGCACCCCTCCTGGGAGCAATCAGCCCCAGCATTTT.

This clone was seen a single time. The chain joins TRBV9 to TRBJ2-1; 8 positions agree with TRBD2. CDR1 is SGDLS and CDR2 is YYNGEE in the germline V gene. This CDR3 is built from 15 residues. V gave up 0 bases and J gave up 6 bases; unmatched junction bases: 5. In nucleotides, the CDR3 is TGTGCCAGCAGCGTAGGAGGCGGGGGGATCAATGAGCAGTTCTTC. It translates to CASSVGGGGINEQFF.

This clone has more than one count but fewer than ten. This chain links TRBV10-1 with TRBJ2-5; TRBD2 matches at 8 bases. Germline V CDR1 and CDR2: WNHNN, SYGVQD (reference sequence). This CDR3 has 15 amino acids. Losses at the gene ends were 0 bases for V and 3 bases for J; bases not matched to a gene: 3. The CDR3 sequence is CASSESGTSEETQYF. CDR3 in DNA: TGCGCCAGCAGTGAGTCCGGGACTAGTGAAGAGACCCAGTACTTC.

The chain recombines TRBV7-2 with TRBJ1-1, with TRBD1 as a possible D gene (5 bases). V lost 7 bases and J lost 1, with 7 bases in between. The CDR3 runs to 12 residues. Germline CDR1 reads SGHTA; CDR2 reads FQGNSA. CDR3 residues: CASKGQNTEAFF. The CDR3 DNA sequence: TGTGCCAGCAAAGGACAGAACACTGAAGCTTTCTTT.